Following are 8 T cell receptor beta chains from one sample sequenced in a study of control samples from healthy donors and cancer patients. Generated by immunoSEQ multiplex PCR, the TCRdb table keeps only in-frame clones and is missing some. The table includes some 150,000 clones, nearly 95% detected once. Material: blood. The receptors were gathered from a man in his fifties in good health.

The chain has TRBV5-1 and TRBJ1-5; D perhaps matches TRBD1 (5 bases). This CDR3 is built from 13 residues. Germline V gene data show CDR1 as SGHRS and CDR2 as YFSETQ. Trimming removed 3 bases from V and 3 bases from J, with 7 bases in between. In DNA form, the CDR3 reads TGCGCCAGCAGCTCCGGGGCCAATCAGCCCCAGCATTTT. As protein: CASSSGANQPQHF.

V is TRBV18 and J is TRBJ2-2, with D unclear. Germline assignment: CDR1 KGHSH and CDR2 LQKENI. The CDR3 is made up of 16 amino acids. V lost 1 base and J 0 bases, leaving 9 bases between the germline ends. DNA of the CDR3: TGTGCCAGCTCACCACGGGTAGGCACGAACACCGGGGAGCTGTTTTTT. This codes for CASSPRVGTNTGELFF.

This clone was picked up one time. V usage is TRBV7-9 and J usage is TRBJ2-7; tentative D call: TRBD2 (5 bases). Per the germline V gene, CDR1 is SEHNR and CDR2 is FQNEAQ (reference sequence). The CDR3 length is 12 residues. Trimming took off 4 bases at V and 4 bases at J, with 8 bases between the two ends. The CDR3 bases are TGTGCCAGCAGCTGGACTGGGTACGAGCAGTACTTC. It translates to CASSWTGYEQYF.

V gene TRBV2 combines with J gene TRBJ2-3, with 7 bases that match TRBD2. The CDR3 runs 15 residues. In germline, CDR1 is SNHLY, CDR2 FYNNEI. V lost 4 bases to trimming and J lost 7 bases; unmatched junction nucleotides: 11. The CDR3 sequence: CASSAKRDVSHTQYF. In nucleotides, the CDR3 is TGTGCCAGCAGTGCGAAGCGGGATGTCTCACATACGCAGTATTTT. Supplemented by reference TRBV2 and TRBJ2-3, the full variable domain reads EPEVTQTPSHQVTQMGQEVILRCVPISNHLYFYWYRQILGQKVEFLVSFYNNEISEKSEIFDDQFSVERPDGSNFTLKIRSTKLEDSAMYFCASSAKRDVSHTQYFGPGTRLTVL.

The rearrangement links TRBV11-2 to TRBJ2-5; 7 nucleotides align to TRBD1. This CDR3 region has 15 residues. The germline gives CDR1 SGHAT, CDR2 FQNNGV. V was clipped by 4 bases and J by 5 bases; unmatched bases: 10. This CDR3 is CASSSSPGQRETQYF. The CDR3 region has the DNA TGTGCCAGCAGCTCTAGCCCGGGACAGCGGGAGACCCAGTACTTC.

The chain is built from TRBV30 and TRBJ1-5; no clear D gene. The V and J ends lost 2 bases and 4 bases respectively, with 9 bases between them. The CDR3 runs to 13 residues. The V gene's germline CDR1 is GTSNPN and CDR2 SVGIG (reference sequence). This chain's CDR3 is CAWSPDGNQPQHF. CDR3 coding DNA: TGTGCCTGGAGTCCTGACGGGAATCAGCCCCAGCATTTT.

This CDR3 is CASSVGGTGEPEAFF. CDR3 bases: TGTGCCAGCAGCGTAGGAGGGACAGGGGAACCTGAAGCTTTCTTT. V usage is TRBV9 and J usage is TRBJ1-1; 10 bases agree with TRBD1. The CDR3 contains 15 residues. CDR1 SGDLS and CDR2 YYNGEE come from the germline V gene. Trimming at V came to 0 bases and at J to 6 bases, leaving 5 bases not matched to a gene.

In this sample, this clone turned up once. The CDR3 nucleotides read TGTGCCAGCAGCTTGGAGACAGGGAAAGTTGACTCTGGAAACACCATATATTTT. It encodes CASSLETGKVDSGNTIYF. The chain couples TRBV5-5 to TRBJ1-3; TRBD1 aligns across 7 bases. Germline loops: CDR1 SGHKS, CDR2 YYEKEE (reference sequence). CDR3 size: 18 residues. Trimming removed 0 bases from V and 0 bases from J; junction bases left unmatched: 9.